The present entry profiles one TCR beta chain with its context. Antigen unknown. Via MiXCR, TCRdb re-called the reads, giving one row per CDR3 protein. The sample has roughly 920,000 distinct CDR3 sequences, more than 25% seen once. These data come from a study of T cell repertoires in cytomegalovirus infection. Study context: CMV infection plus the matching HLA type was flagged by public TCR beta signatures.

The V and J ends lost 6 bases and 5 bases respectively, with 17 bases between them. This CDR3 is 14 amino acids long. Germline V CDR1 and CDR2: MNHNY, SVGAGI (reference sequence). The sample was cultured CD8+ T cells from PBMCs, taken from culture after CMV antigen stimulation. The receptor's source is a human donor in good health (CMV status not recorded). Some clones in this sample may be carry-over from other donors' samples. The chain carries TRBV6-6 and TRBJ2-7; D is undetermined. CDR3 sequence reads: CASSPGPTAHEQYF. The CDR3 DNA reads TGTGCCAGCAGCCCCGGGCCCACAGCCCACGAGCAGTACTTC.